These 6 T cell receptor beta chains share one sample of origin, sequenced in a study of blood T cell repertoires in COVID-19 (dated by TCRdb to 2020 to 2022). Libraries were built with the immunoSEQ multiplex PCR assay. Entries here come from immuneACCESS through TCRdb and include only in-frame sequences with V and J called. Some clones fail to appear in such tables; in the studies checked, an unresolved V gene covers under half of the shortfall, and the cause of the remainder is unknown. Present in this sample are roughly 40,000 clones, roughly 90% of which were seen just once. The leading ten clones occupy about 12% of the sample. The specimen sequenced was peripheral blood. The receptors were gathered from a man in his 70s with acute or convalescent COVID-19.

The chain joins TRBV24-1 to TRBJ2-3, with D possibly TRBD1 on 5 matching bases. Germline assignment: CDR1 KGHDR and CDR2 SFDVKD. V lost 0 bases and J lost 2, with 8 bases in between. The CDR3 extends over 15 amino acids. This CDR3 is CATSDLKGNTDTQYF. The CDR3 DNA sequence: TGTGCCACCAGTGATTTGAAGGGGAACACAGATACGCAGTATTTT.

The V call is TRBV19, the J call TRBJ1-5; 8 bases align to TRBD1. Germline V gene lookup returns CDR1 LNHDA and CDR2 SQIVND (reference sequence). The CDR3 spans 16 residues. The ends lost 6 bases at V and 1 base at J; junction bases unmatched: 8. Here the CDR3 reads CASSTGQGVSNQPQHF. DNA for the CDR3: TGTGCCAGTAGCACTGGACAGGGTGTCAGCAATCAGCCCCAGCATTTT.

The chain uses TRBV27 and TRBJ2-5; TRBD2 aligns across 13 bases. The CDR3 length is 17 residues. J was trimmed by 4 bases and V by 2 bases; bases with no gene match: 7. CDR1 MNHEY and CDR2 SMNVEV come from the germline V gene (reference sequence). The CDR3 loop reads CASSLRYGLAGVETQYF. CDR3 bases: TGTGCCAGCAGTTTACGCTACGGACTAGCGGGAGTAGAGACCCAGTACTTC.

The chain has TRBV9 and TRBJ1-4; D remains unclear. The CDR3 spans 14 residues. The ends were cut back, 3 bases at V and 9 bases at J, with 15 bases in the middle. Germline-derived CDR1 and CDR2 are SGDLS and YYNGEE. The CDR3 DNA reads TGTGCCAGCAGCGCCTTGGGAAGCGGCAAAAAACTGTTTTTT. Encoded protein: CASSALGSGKKLFF.

In DNA form, the CDR3 reads TGTGCCAGCAGTGATTATCGGGCTGAAGCTTTCTTT. Protein: CASSDYRAEAFF. This chain joins TRBV2 and TRBJ1-1; D unresolved. CDR1 is SNHLY and CDR2 is FYNNEI in the germline V gene. V was pared by 3 bases and J by 6 bases, with 8 bases between. CDR3 length: 12 residues.

A few counts support this clone. J is TRBJ1-2 and V is TRBV29-1; TRBD1 matches at 7 bases. The length of the CDR3 is 12 residues. Germline V gene data show CDR1 as SQVTM and CDR2 as ANQGSEA. The V segment lost 5 bases and the J segment 3 bases; nucleotides outside the gene matches: 3. The CDR3 spells CSVSGTDYGYTF. The DNA for the CDR3 is TGCAGCGTTTCCGGGACAGACTATGGCTACACCTTC.